The 9 T cell receptor beta chains in this list originate from one sample, sequenced in a study of blood T cell repertoires in COVID-19 (dated by TCRdb to the early 2020s). The method behind the library was the immunoSEQ multiplex PCR assay. TCRdb took over this immuneACCESS table, retaining in-frame rearrangements with V and J assigned. Such tables are incomplete; in checked studies, under half of the missing clones stem from an unresolved V gene, and the remainder is unexplained. This sample is represented by roughly 210,000 clones; approximately 81% of them were singletons. The ten largest clones represent roughly a tenth of the sample. The sequenced material came from peripheral blood. These receptors were taken from a woman older than 75 with COVID-19, enrolled during active disease.

The chain has TRBV11-1 and TRBJ2-3; 7 bases are shared with TRBD2. After removal of 7 bases from V and 2 bases from J, the junction contained 9 bases not matched to a gene. Germline V gene data show CDR1 as SGHAT and CDR2 as FQDESV (reference sequence). The CDR3 has 15 amino acids. In DNA form, the CDR3 reads TGTGCCAGCAAAGAAGCGGGGCTTAACACAGATACGCAGTATTTT. The encoded protein is CASKEAGLNTDTQYF.

The gene calls are TRBV5-1 and TRBJ1-2, with TRBD1 identical over 10 bases. The V and J ends lost 4 bases and 3 bases, in that order; junction bases with no gene match: 3. Germline CDR1 SGHRS, CDR2 YFSETQ. This CDR3 has 14 residues. Written as DNA, the CDR3 is TGCGCCAGCAGCAACGGACAGGGGGACTATGGCTACACCTTC. Amino acids: CASSNGQGDYGYTF. The complete variable domain, with remaining parts taken from reference TRBV5-1 and TRBJ1-2, reads KAGVTQTPRYLIKTRGQQVTLSCSPISGHRSVSWYQQTPGQGLQFLFEYFSETQRNKGNFPGRFSGRQFSNSRSEMNVSTLELGDSALYLCASSNGQGDYGYTFGSGTRLTVV.

V usage is TRBV9 and J usage is TRBJ1-6; D perhaps matches TRBD1 (6 bases). Trimming took off 4 bases at V and 7 bases at J, with 12 bases between the two ends. This CDR3 contains 14 residues. Germline lookup yields CDR1 SGDLS and CDR2 YYNGEE. CDR3: CASSWTETNSPLHF. Written as DNA, the CDR3 is TGTGCCAGCAGCTGGACAGAGACCAATTCACCCCTCCACTTT.

This rearrangement joins TRBV2 to TRBJ2-1, with TRBD1 matching 9 bases. The V gene's germline CDR1 is SNHLY and CDR2 FYNNEI. The junction had 11 bases not matched to a gene; V was cut back by 8 bases and J by 9 bases. The CDR3 covers 14 residues. The CDR3 DNA follows: TGTGCCAGCCGGCGGACAGGGGCCTTTGGTGAGCAGTTCTTC. It yields the protein CASRRTGAFGEQFF.

This chain joins TRBV3-1 (or the pseudogene TRBV3-2) and TRBJ2-1; TRBD2 aligns across 9 bases. After removal of 4 bases from V and 4 bases from J, the junction contained 8 bases not matched to a gene. This CDR3 has 16 residues. The germline V gene encodes CDR1 LGHDT and CDR2 YNNKEL (reference sequence). The CDR3 spells CASSLGSGGPYNEQFF. The CDR3 DNA reads as TGTGCCAGCAGCCTCGGTAGCGGGGGCCCGTACAATGAGCAGTTCTTC.

This clone was seen more than once but under ten times. The chain recombines TRBV5-3 with TRBJ1-1; D gene uncertain. TRBV5-3 is an ORF, with its function uncertain. There are 14 residues in the CDR3. V was cut by 0 bases and J by 10 bases, with 16 bases left in between. The DNA of the CDR3 is TGTGCCAGAAGCTTGGCGCGGGTCCCGAGGGTAGCTTTCTTT. It specifies CARSLARVPRVAFF.

The chain joins TRBV7-9 to TRBJ1-2; D is possibly TRBD1 (6 bases). The CDR3 has 15 amino acids. V lost 3 bases to trimming and J lost 0 bases, with 11 bases between them. CDR1 and CDR2 from the germline V gene are SEHNR and FQNEAQ (reference sequence). For the CDR3, the DNA is TGTGCCAGCAGCTTGACAGGTCTAGCTAACTATGGCTACACCTTC. Residues: CASSLTGLANYGYTF.

This chain connects TRBV25-1 to TRBJ1-4; tentatively, D is TRBD1 (5 bases). Germline V gives CDR1 MGHDK, CDR2 SYGVNS. V lost 6 bases, J lost 13 bases, and 18 bases lay in between. This CDR3 is built from 13 residues. CDR3 in DNA: TGTGCCAGCAGGGGGATCGGGGAGGGACGACTGTTTTTT. Protein product: CASRGIGEGRLFF. Full variable domain (remainder filled in from reference TRBV25-1 and TRBJ1-4): EADIYQTPRYLVIGTGKKITLECSQTMGHDKMYWYQQDPGMELHLIHYSYGVNSTEKGDLSSESTVSRIRTEHFPLTLESARPSHTSQYLCASRGIGEGRLFFGSGTQLSVL.

The chain carries TRBV5-1 and TRBJ1-1; 7 bases agree with TRBD1. CDR1 is SGHRS, CDR2 YFSETQ, per germline. The CDR3 is made up of 14 amino acids. After removal of 4 bases from V and 5 bases from J, the junction contained 8 bases not matched to a gene. The CDR3 DNA follows: TGCGCCAGCAGCGCAGGGGGACGGGGGACTGAAGCTTTCTTT. This translates into CASSAGGRGTEAFF.